This TCR beta chain was obtained from a study of cytomegalovirus exposure and HLA in healthy donors. The donors were part of the validation cohort of over a hundred subjects. That cohort was separate from the first cohort, which comprised fewer than 800 subjects. Details on this clone: Antigen specificity is unknown.

Study-level points and caveats: Some TCR beta chains (164 of them) were listed as cytomegalovirus-associated. Through in vitro validation, three CMV-associated chains were shown to be specific for CMV antigens.

Assay: immunoSEQ multiplex PCR; the TCRdb copy retains only in-frame clones and omits some. The sample shows some 150,000 clones, approximately 91% of them seen only once. The CDR3 runs 13 residues. The V gene's germline CDR1 is SGHDT and CDR2 YYEEEE. Trimming shortened V by 4 bases and J by 7 bases, and 11 bases separated the two germline ends. V gene TRBV5-6 combines with J gene TRBJ2-2, with a possible D match to TRBD2 (6 bases). Sequenced input: PBMCs. The receptor's source is a man younger than 35 in good health and CMV-seronegative. Here the CDR3 DNA reads TGTGCCAGCAGCGGGGGACTCGGCGGGGAGCTGTTTTTT. This sequence encodes CASSGGLGGELFF.